These 15 T cell receptor beta chains came from one sample sequenced in a study of blood T cell repertoires in COVID-19. Sequencing used immunoSEQ multiplex PCR; TCRdb keeps in-frame clones, though not all of them. Here the sample spans around 87,000 clones, roughly 71% being singletons. The sample taken for sequencing was peripheral blood. These receptors all stem from a woman aged 80 or over with acute or convalescent COVID-19.

This chain connects TRBV6-5 to TRBJ1-1; the D is unclear. The length of the CDR3 is 13 residues. V was clipped by 5 bases and J by 0 bases, with 7 bases between them. Germline CDR1 and CDR2: MNHEY and SVGAGI. This chain's CDR3 is CASSRGLNTEAFF. The CDR3 DNA follows: TGTGCCAGCAGTCGCGGTCTGAACACTGAAGCTTTCTTT.

The V call is TRBV9, the J call TRBJ1-4; 9 bases line up with TRBD1. The germline V gene encodes CDR1 SGDLS and CDR2 YYNGEE. Trimming at V came to 2 bases and at J to 4 bases, leaving 6 bases not matched to a gene. The CDR3 is 16 residues long. The CDR3 DNA is TGTGCCAGCAGCGTTTCCACAGGGGGCAATAATGAAAAACTGTTTTTT. It translates to CASSVSTGGNNEKLFF.

The CDR3 loop is CASSPIRDYTPFYEQYF. CDR3 bases: TGTGCCAGCAGCCCAATCCGGGACTACACACCTTTCTACGAGCAGTACTTC. This sequence joins TRBV5-6 and TRBJ2-7; 7 nucleotides match TRBD2. The germline V gene encodes CDR1 SGHDT and CDR2 YYEEEE. With 4 bases clipped from V and 3 bases from J, the junction kept 16 bases outside the gene matches. The CDR3 is 17 amino acids.

V gene TRBV9 combines with J gene TRBJ2-3; maybe TRBD2 (6 bases). Germline V CDR1 and CDR2: SGDLS, YYNGEE. This CDR3 region has 13 residues. With 1 base removed from V and 3 bases from J, the gap between germline ends came to 6 bases. DNA of the CDR3: TGTGCCAGCAGCGTACGGGGGACAGATACGCAGTATTTT. It encodes CASSVRGTDTQYF.

The chain combines TRBV30 with TRBJ2-5, with a tentative D call TRBD1 (6 bases). The length of the CDR3 is 13 residues. Germline loops: CDR1 GTSNPN, CDR2 SVGIG (reference sequence). V gave up 3 bases and J gave up 5 bases, with 13 bases separating them. Here the CDR3 reads CAWRGAPRETQYF. The DNA of the CDR3 is TGTGCCTGGAGGGGGGCGCCCCGGGAGACCCAGTACTTC.

Notes on this clone: A junction boundary mismatches the germline segment, possibly from a read error. This rearrangement joins TRBV6-1 to TRBJ2-7; tentative D call: TRBD2 (7 bases). CDR3 length equals 16 residues. CDR1 is MNHNS, CDR2 SASEGT, per germline. The CDR3 sequence is CASREGRGGATYEQYF. In DNA, the CDR3 is TGTGCCAGCAGGGAAGGAAGGGGGGGAGCTACCTACGAGCAGTACTTC.

The rearrangement joins TRBV29-1 to TRBJ1-2; 7 positions agree with TRBD1. After removal of 4 bases from V and 6 bases from J, the junction contained 8 bases not matched to a gene. Germline values: CDR1 SQVTM, CDR2 ANQGSEA. This CDR3 region has 13 residues. The CDR3 DNA follows: TGCAGCGTTGTGGCCGACAGGGTAGATGGCTACACCTTC. This translates into CSVVADRVDGYTF.

The rearrangement links TRBV9 to TRBJ2-5; 8 positions agree with TRBD2. V was pared by 4 bases and J by 5 bases, with 10 bases of the junction left unmatched. This CDR3 is 15 amino acids long. The germline V gene has CDR1 SGDLS and CDR2 YYNGEE. CDR3 coding DNA: TGTGCCAGCAGCCGGACTACAGCGGGGGCGGAGACCCAGTACTTC. Protein: CASSRTTAGAETQYF.

The rearrangement uses TRBV19 and TRBJ1-2; 7 bases are shared with TRBD1. The V gene's germline CDR1 is LNHDA and CDR2 SQIVND (reference sequence). The ends lost 4 bases at V and 6 bases at J; junction bases unmatched: 11. This CDR3 is built from 15 residues. The CDR3: CASSSRATGTHGYTF. In DNA, the CDR3 is TGTGCCAGTAGTAGTAGGGCGACAGGGACCCATGGCTACACCTTC.

This chain links TRBV6-4 with TRBJ2-1; 8 positions match TRBD2. Germline loops: CDR1 MRHNA, CDR2 SNTAGT. This CDR3 comprises 14 residues. The V segment lost 4 bases and the J segment 3 bases; nucleotides outside the gene matches: 2. As DNA, the CDR3 is TGTGCCAGCAGTGCGCGGGGGGACTACAATGAGCAGTTCTTC. It specifies CASSARGDYNEQFF.

The V call is TRBV7-2, the J call TRBJ1-2; 9 bases are shared with TRBD1. V shed 2 bases, J shed 8 bases, and the junction held 12 bases outside the gene matches. The CDR3 length is 16 residues. CDR1 is SGHTA, CDR2 FQGNSA, per germline. CDR3 coding DNA: TGTGCCAGCAGCTTAAGTCGGGACAGGGTATACGGAGGCTACACCTTC. Amino acids: CASSLSRDRVYGGYTF.

Concerning this clone: The identical CDR3 is also encoded by other nucleotide sequences in the sample. The rearrangement links TRBV7-6 to TRBJ2-2; D may be TRBD2 (6 bases). CDR3 size: 15 residues. Deletions cut 2 bases from V and 3 bases from J, with 10 bases between. Germline CDR1 is SGHVS and CDR2 is FNYEAQ. For the CDR3, the DNA is TGTGCCAGCAGCTTAAGGCCGGGGGACACCGGGGAGCTGTTTTTT. This codes for CASSLRPGDTGELFF.

The chain has TRBV29-1 and TRBJ1-5, with TRBD1 matching over 7 bases. V lost 6 bases, J lost 0 bases, and 2 bases stayed unmatched. This CDR3 region has 13 residues. Germline assignment: CDR1 SQVTM and CDR2 ANQGSEA. The CDR3: CSVGQDSNQPQHF. The CDR3 coding sequence is TGCAGCGTCGGACAGGATAGCAATCAGCCCCAGCATTTT.

This clone has more than one count but fewer than ten. J is TRBJ1-1 and V is TRBV18; D unresolved. Between the trimmed V and J ends, which lost 2 bases and 1 base, there was a span of 11 bases. Germline V gives CDR1 KGHSH, CDR2 LQKENI. The CDR3 length is 15 residues. The CDR3 sequence: CASSPNRDANTEAFF. The CDR3 DNA sequence: TGTGCCAGCTCACCAAATAGAGATGCGAACACTGAAGCTTTCTTT. The full variable domain, completed using reference TRBV18 and TRBJ1-1, is NAGVMQNPRHLVRRRGQEARLRCSPMKGHSHVYWYRQLPEEGLKFMVYLQKENIIDESGMPKERFSAEFPKEGPSILRIQQVVRGDSAAYFCASSPNRDANTEAFFGQGTRLTVV.

This clone has more than one count but fewer than ten. This rearrangement joins TRBV13 to TRBJ2-7; TRBD2 is a possible D gene (6 bases). The CDR3 covers 14 residues. CDR1 and CDR2 (germline): PRHDT, FYEKMQ (reference sequence). Trimming took off 7 bases at V and 2 bases at J, with 15 bases between the two ends. The CDR3 DNA reads TGTGCCAGCACCCTGGGGGGTAACCCCTACGAGCAGTACTTC. This codes for CASTLGGNPYEQYF.